Presented here are 21 T cell receptor beta chains from one specimen sequenced in a study of OX40 agonist ivuxolimab in advanced cancers. Profiled with immunoSEQ multiplex PCR; TCRdb holds only in-frame clones, not every one. The sample records about 69,000 clones, almost 90% being singletons. Here the sequenced sample was CD4+ or CD8+ T cells sorted from blood, taken in a trial of the OX40 agonist ivuxolimab. The origin of the receptors is an adult with an advanced solid tumor such as melanoma, head and neck, liver or kidney cancer.

The rearrangement joins TRBV28 to TRBJ2-2, with D possibly matching TRBD2 (5 bases). Germline loops: CDR1 MDHEN, CDR2 SYDVKM. Deletions cut 7 bases from V and 1 base from J, with 10 bases between. The CDR3 is 14 amino acids. The CDR3 DNA is TGTGCCAGCAAGGCTAGCCTGAACACCGGGGAGCTGTTTTTT. Translating it yields CASKASLNTGELFF. The full variable domain, completed using reference TRBV28 and TRBJ2-2, is DVKVTQSSRYLVKRTGEKVFLECVQDMDHENMFWYRQDPGLGLRLIYFSYDVKMKEKGDIPEGYSVSREKKERFSLILESASTNQTSMYLCASKASLNTGELFFGEGSRLTVL.

The chain has TRBV28 and TRBJ2-2; 10 nucleotides match TRBD2. CDR3 size: 17 residues. The germline gives CDR1 MDHEN, CDR2 SYDVKM. V shed 7 bases and J 8 bases; nucleotides not matched to a gene: 16. The CDR3 DNA reads TGTGCCAGCAACCCCCAAGGGGCCAGCGGGAGGGGAGGGGAGCTGTTTTTT. Its protein product is CASNPQGASGRGGELFF.

The V call is TRBV21-1, the J call TRBJ2-5; TRBD1, the table's D call, was not compared with the DNA. TRBV21-1 is designated a pseudogene. This CDR3 region has 15 residues. The CDR3 DNA sequence: TGTGCCAGCAACTGGGAAGGACAGGGCAGGGAGACCCAGTACTTC. As protein: CASNWEGQGRETQYF.

The J gene is TRBJ2-1, the V gene TRBV20-1; no clear D. Trimming took 3 bases from V and 5 from J, leaving 2 bases between them. The germline gives CDR1 DFQATT, CDR2 SNEGSKA (reference sequence). CDR3 length: 10 residues. The CDR3 DNA sequence: TGCAGTGCTAGGGACAATGAGCAGTTCTTC. It codes for CSARDNEQFF.

This clone was seen only a few times. The V gene is TRBV7-2, the J gene TRBJ2-1, with a tentative D call TRBD2 (5 bases). Trimming shortened V by 6 bases and J by 10 bases, and 16 bases separated the two germline ends. Germline assignment: CDR1 SGHTA and CDR2 FQGNSA. This CDR3 region has 13 residues. CDR3: CASSSDWSGEQFF. Written as DNA, the CDR3 is TGTGCCAGCAGTTCGGACTGGAGTGGCGAGCAGTTCTTC.

The chain employs TRBV5-4 and TRBJ2-2; the D gene is possibly TRBD2 (5 bases). Trimming removed 4 bases from V and 4 bases from J, with 17 bases in between. The CDR3 loop spans 16 amino acids. Germline CDR1 reads SGHNT; CDR2 reads YYREEE (reference sequence). The CDR3 DNA reads as TGTGCCAGCAGCCCTGTGAGCGGACGGGGCACCGGGGAGCTGTTTTTT. It encodes CASSPVSGRGTGELFF.

The chain links TRBV5-6 to TRBJ1-2; the D is unclear. V lost 0 bases and J lost 4, with 16 bases in between. Per the germline V gene, CDR1 is SGHDT and CDR2 is YYEEEE. The CDR3 sequence is 16 residues long. The CDR3 region is CASSLEVYRNIYGYTF. In nucleotides, the CDR3 is TGTGCCAGCAGCTTGGAGGTTTATCGGAATATCTATGGCTACACCTTC.

The chain employs TRBV18 and TRBJ1-5, with TRBD1 matching over 8 bases. The length of the CDR3 is 16 residues. The J segment lost 2 bases and the V segment lost 6 bases, leaving 9 bases of the junction unmatched. Germline assignment: CDR1 KGHSH and CDR2 LQKENI. For the CDR3, the DNA is TGTGCCAGCTCTCGGTCAGGGGGCGCAGGCAATCAGCCCCAGCATTTT. This sequence encodes CASSRSGGAGNQPQHF. The full variable domain, in which reference TRBV18 and TRBJ1-5 provide the parts outside the CDR3, is NAGVMQNPRHLVRRRGQEARLRCSPMKGHSHVYWYRQLPEEGLKFMVYLQKENIIDESGMPKERFSAEFPKEGPSILRIQQVVRGDSAAYFCASSRSGGAGNQPQHFGDGTRLSIL.

The chain combines TRBV6-5 with TRBJ2-7, with 9 positions matching TRBD1. Losses at the gene ends were 5 bases for V and 5 bases for J; bases not matched to a gene: 7. The CDR3 is 14 amino acids. Per the germline V gene, CDR1 is MNHEY and CDR2 is SVGAGI. The CDR3 sequence: CASSLGQGRDEQYF. The DNA for the CDR3 is TGTGCCAGCAGTCTGGGACAGGGAAGAGACGAGCAGTACTTC.

The gene calls are TRBV18 and TRBJ2-5; 14 nucleotides match TRBD2. Germline-derived CDR1 and CDR2 are KGHSH and LQKENI. The CDR3 is 20 residues long. J was trimmed by 3 bases and V by 4 bases; bases with no gene match: 16. CDR3 sequence reads: CASSLALSGTSGSKEETQYF. The CDR3 nucleotides are TGTGCCAGCTCACTCGCCCTTTCCGGGACTAGCGGGAGTAAGGAAGAGACCCAGTACTTC.

The chain uses TRBV4-2 and TRBJ2-7; TRBD1 or TRBD2 may be the D gene (5 bases each). Trimming removed 4 bases from V and 5 bases from J, with 18 bases in between. Germline-derived CDR1 and CDR2 are LGHNA and YNFKEQ. CDR3 length: 15 residues. The CDR3 region has the DNA TGTGCCAGCAGCCCGGGGCAGGGATCGGGAAACGAGCAGTACTTC. Residues: CASSPGQGSGNEQYF.

This chain joins TRBV2 and TRBJ2-5; 13 bases are a match to TRBD2. CDR1 is SNHLY and CDR2 is FYNNEI in the germline V gene. The CDR3 has 18 amino acids. J lost 4 bases, V lost 2 bases, and 10 bases had no gene match. CDR3 coding DNA: TGTGCCAGCAGTGAACATGGACTAGCGGGAGCCTTCGGAGAGACCCAGTACTTC. This sequence encodes CASSEHGLAGAFGETQYF.

The chain uses TRBV7-3 and TRBJ2-3; 15 bases are a match to TRBD2. Germline CDR1 reads SGHTA; CDR2 reads FQGTGA. Trimming cost V 1 base and J 5 bases; bases outside gene matches: 4. CDR3 length equals 17 residues. CDR3: CASSLRTSGRVGDTQYF. CDR3 in DNA: TGTGCCAGCAGCTTAAGGACTAGCGGGAGGGTTGGAGATACGCAGTATTTT.

The chain employs TRBV5-1 and TRBJ2-3; D may be TRBD2 (5 bases). CDR1 is SGHRS, CDR2 YFSETQ, per germline. The CDR3 length is 13 residues. The V end lost 4 bases, the J end lost 2 bases, and 8 bases lay between the germline ends. In DNA form, the CDR3 reads TGCGCCAGCAGCGGGGAGACCACAGATACGCAGTATTTT. This sequence encodes CASSGETTDTQYF. The variable domain in full, with the rest retrieved from reference TRBV5-1 and TRBJ2-3, is KAGVTQTPRYLIKTRGQQVTLSCSPISGHRSVSWYQQTPGQGLQFLFEYFSETQRNKGNFPGRFSGRQFSNSRSEMNVSTLELGDSALYLCASSGETTDTQYFGPGTRLTVL.

The chain combines TRBV2 with TRBJ2-3; 13 bases align to TRBD2. This CDR3 has 14 residues. Germline CDR1 SNHLY, CDR2 FYNNEI. With V trimmed by 6 bases and J by 6 bases, 3 bases remained unmatched. CDR3 amino acids: CASRQTSGRDTQYF. CDR3 nucleotides: TGTGCCAGCAGACAGACTAGCGGGAGGGATACGCAGTATTTT.

The chain combines TRBV13 with TRBJ2-3; D is ambiguous. Germline V gives CDR1 PRHDT, CDR2 FYEKMQ (reference sequence). Trimming removed 4 bases at V and 0 bases at J, with 8 bases between. The CDR3 length is 14 residues. CDR3 nucleotide sequence: TGTGCCAGCAGCTCGAAGCGCAGCACAGATACGCAGTATTTT. Translated, it gives CASSSKRSTDTQYF.

The V gene is TRBV5-1, the J gene TRBJ1-2; unclear D gene. The CDR3 spans 12 residues. V was shortened by 5 bases and J by 1 base, with 6 bases between the two germline ends. CDR1 is SGHRS and CDR2 is YFSETQ in the germline V gene. CDR3 protein: CASSAGNYGYTF. CDR3 DNA: TGCGCCAGCAGTGCCGGTAACTATGGCTACACCTTC.

This clone showed up just once. The gene calls are TRBV19 and TRBJ2-7; weak D call: TRBD2 (6 bases). The CDR3 runs 14 residues. V shed 6 bases and J shed 4 bases, with 16 bases lying between them. Per the germline V gene, CDR1 is LNHDA and CDR2 is SQIVND (reference sequence). The CDR3, as DNA: TGTGCCAGTAGCCGGTGGCGGGGAGCTTACGAGCAGTACTTC. Translating gives CASSRWRGAYEQYF.

The chain is built from TRBV27 and TRBJ2-1, with no clear D. The CDR3 is 14 amino acids. V gave up 8 bases and J gave up 8 bases, with 19 bases separating them. Germline V gene lookup returns CDR1 MNHEY and CDR2 SMNVEV (reference sequence). The DNA of the CDR3 is TGTGCCAGCTGCAATAGGCCTTTTTTGCATGAGCAGTTCTTC. This translates into CASCNRPFLHEQFF.

Only a few counts were recorded for this clone. The V and J genes are TRBV28 and TRBJ1-1; D ambiguous. Germline CDR1 and CDR2: MDHEN and SYDVKM. V was trimmed by 4 bases and J by 10 bases, leaving 13 bases between them. The CDR3 has 12 amino acids. This CDR3 reads CASSSPLLGAFF. CDR3 bases: TGTGCCAGCAGTTCGCCCCTGCTGGGAGCTTTCTTT.

J is TRBJ2-2 and V is TRBV28; 7 nucleotides match TRBD2. Germline CDR1 reads MDHEN; CDR2 reads SYDVKM. The CDR3 runs 16 residues. Germline trimming cut 6 bases from V and 4 bases from J; bases unmatched to any gene: 11. CDR3: CASSEPSGLSTGELFF. CDR3 DNA sequence: TGTGCCAGCAGCGAACCTAGCGGCTTATCCACCGGGGAGCTGTTTTTT.